Listed here are 3 T cell receptor beta chains from one sample, sequenced in a study of chemoradiotherapy in HPV16-positive cancers. The method was immunoSEQ multiplex PCR; TCRdb's version includes in-frame clones alone and lacks a portion of them. This table has about 68,000 clones, 88% appearing once. The source material was blood, sampled from a patient who underwent chemoradiotherapy. These receptors originate from a human donor with HPV-associated anogenital cancer.

V is TRBV5-1 and J is TRBJ1-2; TRBD1 matches 10 bases. Trimming took 1 base from V and 8 from J; bases not matched to a gene: 5. The length of the CDR3 is 14 residues. CDR1 and CDR2 (germline): SGHRS, YFSETQ. The CDR3 loop is CASSLSGQGEGYTF. The CDR3 DNA reads as TGCGCCAGCAGCTTGAGTGGACAGGGGGAGGGCTACACCTTC.

This chain joins TRBV18 and TRBJ2-7; TRBD2 matches at 8 bases. The CDR3 runs 16 residues. Germline V gene sequence: CDR1 KGHSH, CDR2 LQKENI. Trimming removed 1 base from V and 9 bases from J; junction bases left unmatched: 14. CDR3 amino acids: CASSPLPAAGTRGQYF. As DNA, the CDR3 is TGTGCCAGCTCACCACTCCCGGCTGCCGGGACTAGGGGGCAGTACTTC. The whole variable domain, filled in from reference TRBV18 and TRBJ2-7, reads NAGVMQNPRHLVRRRGQEARLRCSPMKGHSHVYWYRQLPEEGLKFMVYLQKENIIDESGMPKERFSAEFPKEGPSILRIQQVVRGDSAAYFCASSPLPAAGTRGQYFGPGTRLTVT.

The rearrangement uses TRBV28 and TRBJ1-2; tentative D call: TRBD1 (6 bases). The CDR3 is 16 amino acids. Germline CDR1 is MDHEN and CDR2 is SYDVKM. V was clipped by 5 bases and J by 0 bases, with 16 bases between them. The chain's CDR3 is CASSLSRRGTNYGYTF. Here the CDR3 DNA reads TGTGCCAGCAGTCTCTCCCGTAGGGGGACTAACTATGGCTACACCTTC.